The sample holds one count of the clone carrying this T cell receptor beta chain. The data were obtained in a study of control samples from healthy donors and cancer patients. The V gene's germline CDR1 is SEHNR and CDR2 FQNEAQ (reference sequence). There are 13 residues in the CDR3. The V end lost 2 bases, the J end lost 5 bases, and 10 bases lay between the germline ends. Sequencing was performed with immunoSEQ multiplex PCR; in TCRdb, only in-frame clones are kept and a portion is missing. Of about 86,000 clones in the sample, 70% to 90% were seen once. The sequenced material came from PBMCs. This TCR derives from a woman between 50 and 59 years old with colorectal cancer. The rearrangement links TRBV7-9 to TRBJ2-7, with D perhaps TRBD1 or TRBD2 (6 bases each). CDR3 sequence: CASSLTGGDEQYV. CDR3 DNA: TGTGCCAGCAGCTTAACCGGGGGCGACGAGCAGTACGTC.